These 20 T cell receptor beta chains share one sample of origin, sequenced in a study of spatial heterogeneity in lung cancer. Time point indicated: blood at routine non-recurrence follow-up after resection. From tumor, nontumor lung or frozen PBMC, whole RNA was taken unsorted for sequencing. TCRdb processed the 5' RACE reads anew with MiXCR; each CDR3 protein has one entry. The table lists about 120,000 distinct CDR3 sequences, roughly an eighth of them singletons. The source was PBMCs, collected at follow-up. Receptor source: a male donor with early-stage non-small cell lung cancer.

This clonotype was counted between two and nine times. The gene calls are TRBV7-2 and TRBJ2-1, with TRBD2 matching 8 bases. The ends lost 6 bases at V and 6 bases at J; junction bases unmatched: 16. Germline assignment: CDR1 SGHTA and CDR2 FQGNSA. The CDR3 length is 17 residues. CDR3 protein: CASRTGAAGAPSNEQFF. The CDR3 bases are TGTGCCAGCAGAACCGGGGCAGCGGGGGCCCCAAGCAATGAGCAGTTCTTC.

There are a few counts of this clonotype. The V gene is TRBV4-2, the J gene TRBJ1-5; D gene uncertain. The CDR3 is 14 amino acids. Germline V gene data show CDR1 as LGHNA and CDR2 as YNFKEQ. Trimming cost V 4 bases and J 1 base, with 8 bases left between them. The CDR3 here is CASSPAVSNQPQHF. For the CDR3, the DNA is TGTGCCAGCAGCCCCGCAGTGAGCAATCAGCCCCAGCATTTT.

This clonotype was recorded many times. The V call is TRBV24-1, the J call TRBJ2-1; 10 bases map to TRBD1. J lost 3 bases, V lost 4 bases, and 11 bases had no gene match. From germline, CDR1 is KGHDR and CDR2 SFDVKD. The CDR3 runs 18 residues. The CDR3 DNA follows: TGTGCCACCAGTGACCCCAAGGACAGGGGGGCTTTCTACAATGAGCAGTTCTTC. It yields the protein CATSDPKDRGAFYNEQFF.

This clonotype was seen more than once but under ten times. The rearrangement links TRBV28 to TRBJ1-1; no firm D call. The germline gives CDR1 MDHEN, CDR2 SYDVKM. V shed 4 bases and J shed 5 bases, with 8 bases lying between them. The CDR3 has 12 residues. CDR3 DNA: TGTGCCAGCAGTTCCTGGAGAACTGAAGCTTTCTTT. It encodes CASSSWRTEAFF.

This clonotype was observed a handful of times. J is TRBJ2-4 and V is TRBV29-1; the D gene is possibly TRBD1 (5 bases). This CDR3 spans 15 amino acids. In germline, CDR1 is SQVTM, CDR2 ANQGSEA. The V gene lost 5 bases and the J gene lost 0 bases, with 14 bases spanning the gap. CDR3 region: CSVSKGHVAKNIQYF. CDR3 DNA sequence: TGCAGCGTTTCCAAGGGGCACGTAGCCAAAAACATTCAGTACTTC.

V and J are TRBV10-2 and TRBJ2-6; TRBD1 matches at 7 bases. Per germline, CDR1 WSHSY and CDR2 SAAADI. This CDR3 contains 18 residues. V shed 10 bases, J shed 0 bases, and the junction held 15 bases outside the gene matches. DNA of the CDR3: TGCGCCAACAGAGCTATGACAGGGAAACCCTCTGGGGCCAACGTCCTGACTTTC. Its protein is CANRAMTGKPSGANVLTF.

The CDR3 loop is CASSLAAGGADTIYF. The CDR3, as DNA: TGTGCCAGCAGCTTAGCTGCAGGGGGCGCTGACACCATATATTTT. The J gene is TRBJ1-3, the V gene TRBV7-2; TRBD1 matches at 8 bases. This CDR3 region has 15 residues. J gave up 8 bases and V 0 bases, and 6 bases lay outside the gene matches. Germline V gene data show CDR1 as SGHTA and CDR2 as FQGNSA.

The chain has TRBV29-1 and TRBJ1-5; D is possibly TRBD1 (6 bases). Germline V gives CDR1 SQVTM, CDR2 ANQGSEA. The CDR3 contains 12 residues. Trimming pared 1 base from V and 11 bases from J, leaving 12 bases between. Here the CDR3 reads CSVEGGQGSQHF. CDR3 in DNA: TGCAGCGTTGAAGGGGGCCAGGGGTCCCAGCATTTT.

This chain connects TRBV24-1 to TRBJ1-5, with D hard to call. CDR1 is KGHDR and CDR2 is SFDVKD in the germline V gene. V gave up 8 bases and J gave up 1 base, with 8 bases separating them. CDR3 length: 13 residues. The CDR3 here is CATTAGSNQPQHF. In DNA form, the CDR3 reads TGTGCCACCACGGCGGGAAGCAATCAGCCCCAGCATTTT.

This chain links TRBV7-6 with TRBJ2-7; TRBD1 matches at 10 bases. Trimming took 6 bases from V and 2 from J; bases not matched to a gene: 10. Per germline, CDR1 SGHVS and CDR2 FNYEAQ. This CDR3 is 16 amino acids long. The DNA of the CDR3 is TGTGCCAGCAGAAAAATACCGGGACAGGGGACCTACGAGCAGTACTTC. It translates to CASRKIPGQGTYEQYF.

This chain uses TRBV10-3 with TRBJ1-1; D is unresolved. Per the germline V gene, CDR1 is ENHRY and CDR2 is SYGVKD. V was trimmed by 0 bases and J by 1 base, leaving 6 bases between them. The CDR3 runs to 14 residues. The CDR3 bases are TGTGCCATCAGTGAGTCCAACAAGAACACTGAAGCTTTCTTT. It is translated as CAISESNKNTEAFF.

This clonotype was seen a few times. The DNA for the CDR3 is TGCGCCAGCAGCCTTCCCGACAGGGAGCATTCACCCCTCCACTTT. Amino acid sequence: CASSLPDREHSPLHF. V and J are TRBV4-1 and TRBJ1-6; TRBD1 matches at 7 bases. Per germline, CDR1 MGHRA and CDR2 YSYEKL. The CDR3 consists of 15 residues. After removal of 4 bases from V and 8 bases from J, the junction contained 8 bases not matched to a gene.

This clonotype has more than one count but fewer than ten. The chain has TRBV10-3 and TRBJ2-1; TRBD1 agrees at 8 bases. Germline loops: CDR1 ENHRY, CDR2 SYGVKD. The J segment lost 1 base and the V segment lost 6 bases, leaving 8 bases of the junction unmatched. CDR3 length: 16 amino acids. The CDR3 sequence is CAIRDRAFQSYNEQFF. DNA of the CDR3: TGTGCCATCAGGGACAGGGCCTTTCAATCCTACAATGAGCAGTTCTTC.

This rearrangement joins TRBV28 to TRBJ1-5, with D maybe TRBD1 (6 bases). This CDR3 has 14 residues. The ends were cut back, 5 bases at V and 7 bases at J, with 15 bases in the middle. In germline, CDR1 is MDHEN, CDR2 SYDVKM. Written as DNA, the CDR3 is TGTGCCAGCAGTATACAGCTACAGGGACAGCCCCAGCATTTT. Its translation is CASSIQLQGQPQHF.

This chain links TRBV30 with TRBJ1-5, with D uncertain. V lost 0 bases, J lost 3 bases, and 18 bases lay in between. The CDR3 loop spans 17 amino acids. CDR1 GTSNPN and CDR2 SVGIG come from the germline V gene (reference sequence). This CDR3 is CAWSVTSWQRYNQPQHF. The CDR3 nucleotides are TGTGCCTGGAGTGTTACTTCGTGGCAAAGGTACAATCAGCCCCAGCATTTT.

V and J are TRBV30 and TRBJ1-1; D is possibly TRBD1 (5 bases). CDR1 is GTSNPN, CDR2 SVGIG, per germline (reference sequence). The ends were cut back, 0 bases at V and 4 bases at J, with 12 bases in the middle. The CDR3 is made up of 14 amino acids. Written as DNA, the CDR3 is TGTGCCTGGAGTGTAGGGGCCGGGGGCACTGAAGCTTTCTTT. Amino acid sequence: CAWSVGAGGTEAFF.

This clonotype has just a few counts. This chain connects TRBV5-1 to TRBJ2-5, with 8 positions matching TRBD1. CDR1 is SGHRS, CDR2 YFSETQ, per germline. With V trimmed by 3 bases and J by 4 bases, 5 bases remained unmatched. This CDR3 spans 14 amino acids. In DNA form, the CDR3 reads TGCGCCAGCAGCTCGACAGGGGAGATAGAGACCCAGTACTTC. Translating it yields CASSSTGEIETQYF.

This clonotype showed up just a few times. The rearrangement links TRBV11-3 to TRBJ2-5; 7 bases are shared with TRBD1. V lost 1 base, J lost 5 bases, and 7 bases stayed unmatched. The CDR3 sequence is 15 residues long. Germline CDR1 and CDR2: SGHNT and YENEEA. The CDR3 spells CASSLGGTAGETQYF. CDR3 DNA sequence: TGTGCCAGCAGCTTAGGGGGGACAGCTGGCGAGACCCAGTACTTC.

V gene TRBV20-1 combines with J gene TRBJ1-4; D not resolved. The CDR3 spans 13 residues. The V end lost 3 bases, the J end lost 1 base, and 6 bases lay between the germline ends. Germline values: CDR1 DFQATT, CDR2 SNEGSKA (reference sequence). Here the CDR3 DNA reads TGCAGTGCTAGTTCCGGAACTAATGAAAAACTGTTTTTT. Amino acids: CSASSGTNEKLFF.

V usage is TRBV7-9 and J usage is TRBJ1-6; possible D gene TRBD1, 6 bases. The CDR3 contains 14 residues. V was trimmed by 4 bases and J by 10 bases, leaving 14 bases between them. Per the germline V gene, CDR1 is SEHNR and CDR2 is FQNEAQ (reference sequence). The CDR3 loop reads CASSSSNRESPLHF. CDR3 DNA sequence: TGTGCCAGCAGCTCCTCTAACAGGGAATCACCCCTCCACTTT.